The rows below give T cell receptor beta chains drawn from one sample of a study of Tregs in tolerant kidney transplant recipients. TCRdb's copy holds only in-frame clones and misses some; the assay was immunoSEQ multiplex PCR. The table includes about 110,000 clones, around 90% detected once. The sequenced sample was CD4+ T cells from blood, obtained before the transplant. These receptors all come from a human donor who received a combined kidney and bone marrow transplant. CDR3s include the opening cysteine and the closing phenylalanine or tryptophan. The D gene is left open where the match is weak. Size is omitted from some rows. Given values are once, few, many or a class for expanded clones.

TRBV4-1	TRBJ2-7	TRBD1	few	CASSTSGHRGSYEQYF	TGCGCCAGCAGCACATCAGGGCACAGGGGCTCCTACGAGCAGTACTTC
TRBV6-6	TRBJ2-7	TRBD1	.	CASSYSTGQGTYEQYF	TGTGCCAGCAGTTACTCGACGGGACAGGGGACCTACGAGCAGTACTTC
TRBV7-9	TRBJ1-4	.	once	CASTRGGPAEKLFF	TGTGCCAGCACCCGGGGGGGGCCGGCTGAAAAACTGTTTTTT
TRBV11-2	TRBJ2-1	.	.	CASSLGGTFVGFF	TGTGCCAGCAGCTTAGGAGGGACATTTGTCGGGTTCTTC
TRBV18	TRBJ2-5	.	.	CASSPSGETQYF	TGTGCCAGCTCACCGTCCGGGGAGACCCAGTACTTC
TRBV6-5	TRBJ1-2	.	.	CASSPTGNSNYGYTF	TGTGCCAGCAGTCCAACAGGAAACTCCAACTATGGCTACACCTTC
TRBV5-6	TRBJ1-1	.	.	CASSPAGGDSRGGAFF	TGTGCCAGCAGCCCCGCAGGCGGGGACTCAAGGGGGGGAGCTTTCTTT
TRBV19	TRBJ1-1	.	.	CASSSGTLGRNTEAFF	TGTGCCAGTAGTAGCGGGACTTTGGGGAGGAACACTGAAGCTTTCTTT
TRBV10-3	TRBJ2-1	.	.	CASTAGAGDNEQFF	TGTGCCTCAACCGCGGGGGCTGGAGATAATGAGCAGTTCTTC
TRBV7-2	TRBJ2-1	.	.	CASSLFLYNEQFF	TGTGCCAGCAGCTTATTTCTTTACAATGAGCAGTTCTTC
TRBV14	TRBJ2-2	TRBD1	.	CASSRTGTGGFGELFF	TGTGCCAGCAGCCGTACCGGGACAGGGGGCTTCGGGGAGCTGTTTTTT
TRBV6-5	TRBJ2-5	.	.	CASSYSVVEETQYF	TGTGCCAGCAGTTACTCGGTTGTAGAAGAGACCCAGTACTTC
TRBV30	TRBJ2-3	.	.	CAWRGRGRVTDTQYF	TGTGCCTGGAGAGGGAGGGGGAGGGTCACAGATACGCAGTATTTT
TRBV2	TRBJ2-7	.	.	CASSEDSQLSYEQYF	TGTGCCAGCAGTGAAGACAGCCAGCTCTCCTACGAGCAGTACTTC
TRBV2	TRBJ2-1	TRBD2	.	CASTGQRGTKYNEQFF	TGTGCCAGCACTGGCCAGCGGGGAACGAAATACAATGAGCAGTTCTTC
TRBV6-5	TRBJ1-3	.	.	CASSYEGLLGNTIYF	TGTGCCAGCAGTTACGAGGGTCTATTAGGAAACACCATATATTTT
TRBV19	TRBJ1-6	TRBD1	.	CASSILGGASYNSPLHF	TGTGCCAGTAGTATTCTAGGGGGCGCGTCCTATAATTCACCCCTCCACTTT
TRBV18	TRBJ1-3	.	.	CASSPPSRSGNTIYF	TGTGCCAGCTCACCACCGTCCAGGTCAGGAAACACCATATATTTT
TRBV11-2	TRBJ2-7	TRBD2	.	CASTPIRGGSTYEQYF	TGTGCCAGCACTCCCATTCGGGGGGGCTCAACCTACGAGCAGTACTTC
TRBV7-2	TRBJ1-1	TRBD1	few	CASSTGATTEAFF	TGTGCCAGCAGCACAGGGGCAACCACTGAAGCTTTCTTT
TRBV5-6	TRBJ2-5	.	.	CASSLLGLQGEEETQYF	TGTGCCAGCAGCTTGTTGGGTCTGCAGGGTGAGGAAGAGACCCAGTACTTC
TRBV4-1	TRBJ1-2	.	few	CASSQEPDWSNYGYTF	TGCGCCAGCAGCCAAGAACCGGACTGGTCTAACTATGGCTACACCTTC